These 7 T cell receptor beta chains came from one sample sequenced in a study of T cell repertoires in cytomegalovirus infection. No antigen is known for these receptors. TCRdb passed the reads through MiXCR, listing each CDR3 protein once. Among some 920,000 distinct CDR3 sequences, about a third were seen once, and the ten largest hold around an eighth. The material sequenced was cultured CD8+ T cells from PBMCs, taken from culture after CMV antigen stimulation. The receptors stem from a human donor in good health (CMV status not recorded). Some clones in this sample may be carry-over from other donors' samples.

This clonotype was observed many times. J is TRBJ1-2 and V is TRBV12-3 or TRBV12-4; unclear D gene. Trimming shortened V by 6 bases and J by 3 bases, and 11 bases separated the two germline ends. The CDR3 runs 13 residues. The chain's CDR3 is CASSPEGYYGYTF. The CDR3 DNA follows: TGTGCCAGCAGCCCCGAAGGGTACTATGGCTACACCTTC.

The table lists this clonotype with many counts. The chain employs TRBV12-3 or TRBV12-4 and TRBJ1-1, with unresolved D. This CDR3 has 13 amino acids. V dropped 5 bases and J dropped 0 bases, with 7 bases sitting between them. CDR3 residues: CASSETVNTEAFF. The DNA for the CDR3 is TGTGCCAGCAGTGAGACGGTGAACACTGAAGCTTTCTTT.

This clonotype has ten or more counts. The CDR3 reads CASSFHTEAFF. Written as DNA, the CDR3 is TGTGCCAGCAGTTTTCACACTGAAGCTTTCTTT. V and J are TRBV12-3 or TRBV12-4 and TRBJ1-1; D not certain. Deletions cut 3 bases from V and 3 bases from J, with 2 bases between. There are 11 residues in the CDR3.

This clonotype was recorded at least ten times. The chain combines TRBV7-9 with TRBJ2-7; tentatively, D is TRBD1 (6 bases). CDR3 size: 15 residues. Trimming took off 5 bases at V and 2 bases at J, with 16 bases between the two ends. Germline V lookup: CDR1 SEHNR, CDR2 FQNEAQ (reference sequence). The CDR3 bases are TGTGCCAGCAGCCCACAGGGTGGGCGGCCCTACGAGCAGTACGTC. This gives the protein CASSPQGGRPYEQYV.

This clonotype showed up many times. The V call is TRBV7-2, the J call TRBJ2-3; maybe TRBD2 (6 bases). V lost 1 base, J lost 6 bases, and 14 bases lay in between. The CDR3 totals 15 residues. Per germline, CDR1 SGHTA and CDR2 FQGNSA. This chain's CDR3 is CASSLGWGVLDTQYF. CDR3 DNA: TGTGCCAGCAGCTTAGGTTGGGGGGTCCTTGATACGCAGTATTTT.

This chain links TRBV25-1 with TRBJ1-1, with a tentative D call TRBD1 (6 bases). CDR1 is MGHDK and CDR2 is SYGVNS in the germline V gene. The CDR3 length is 10 residues. CDR3 DNA: TGTGGACAGGACAACACTGAAGCTTTCTTT. Its protein product is CGQDNTEAFF.

The chain couples TRBV24-1 to TRBJ1-1; TRBD1 might be the D (5 bases). CDR1 is KGHDR and CDR2 is SFDVKD in the germline V gene. CDR3 length: 14 residues. V shed 3 bases and J shed 5 bases, with 12 bases lying between them. CDR3 in DNA: TGTGCCACCAGTGATCCCTTGGACACGACTGAAGCTTTCTTT. Amino acid sequence: CATSDPLDTTEAFF.